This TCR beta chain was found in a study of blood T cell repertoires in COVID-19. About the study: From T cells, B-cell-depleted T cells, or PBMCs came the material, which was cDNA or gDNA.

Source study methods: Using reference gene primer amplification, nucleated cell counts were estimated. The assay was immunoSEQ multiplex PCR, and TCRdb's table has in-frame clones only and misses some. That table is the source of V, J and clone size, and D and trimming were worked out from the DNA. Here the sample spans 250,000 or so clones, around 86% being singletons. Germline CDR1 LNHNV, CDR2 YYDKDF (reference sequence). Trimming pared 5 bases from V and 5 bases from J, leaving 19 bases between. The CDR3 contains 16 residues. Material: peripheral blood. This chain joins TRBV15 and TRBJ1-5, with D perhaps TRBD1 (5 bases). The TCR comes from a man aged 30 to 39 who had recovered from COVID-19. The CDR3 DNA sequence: TGTGCCACCAGCGGAGGGACCCCCGACAGTTATCAGCCCCAGCATTTT. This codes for CATSGGTPDSYQPQHF. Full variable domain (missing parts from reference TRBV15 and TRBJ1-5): DAMVIQNPRYQVTQFGKPVTLSCSQTLNHNVMYWYQQKSSQAPKLLFHYYDKDFNNEADTPDNFQSRRPNTSFCFLDIRSPGLGDTAMYLCATSGGTPDSYQPQHFGDGTRLSIL.